The clone carrying this T cell receptor (beta chain) has more than one count but fewer than ten. Its matching antigen is unknown. The data stem from a study of PD-1 blockade in classical Hodgkin lymphoma. General observations from the study: Before treatment, TCR diversity in newly diagnosed patients was reportedly lower than in healthy donors. Complete responders entered with baseline diversity on par with newly diagnosed patients, the results showed.

The CDR3 runs 12 residues. V was trimmed by 6 bases and J by 1 base, leaving 6 bases between them. Germline loops: CDR1 LGHNA, CDR2 YNFKEQ. The data were produced by immunoSEQ multiplex PCR, yet TCRdb's version contains in-frame clones alone and is incomplete. The repertoire includes about 110,000 clones, approximately 89% of them detected once, and under 20% sits in the top ten. Documented time point: cycle 4 day 1 (C4D1), after about 6 weeks of nivolumab. Brentuximab vedotin exposure varied, and every patient relapsed after autologous stem cell transplantation. The chain couples TRBV4-2 to TRBJ1-1; D remains unclear. The clonotype originates from a human donor with classical Hodgkin lymphoma. The input for sequencing was peripheral blood mononuclear cells (PBMCs), taken before the fourth cycle of nivolumab. This chain's CDR3 is CASRDQNTEAFF. The DNA for the CDR3 is TGTGCCAGCAGAGACCAGAACACTGAAGCTTTCTTT.